The present entry profiles one TCR beta chain with its context. Its antigen is unidentified. This entry belongs to a study of shared clonotypes between healthy human individuals. Study results and limitations: Larger richness was generally estimated for naive than memory subsets.

Trimming left V 9 bases short and J 5 bases short, with 17 bases between. CDR1 is MDHEN, CDR2 SYDVKM, per germline. This CDR3 has 13 residues. Data came from immunoSEQ multiplex PCR; TCRdb stores just in-frame clones and leaves some out. The sample has some 650,000 clones, about 97% seen once. The TCR originated in a woman under 40 in good health. The sample consisted of naive CD4+ T cells sorted from blood. Stated subset: CD45RA+ positively selected. The chain has TRBV28 and TRBJ2-7; D gene uncertain. The CDR3 sequence is CASRRASRDEQYF. The CDR3 coding sequence is TGTGCCAGTCGACGAGCCTCCCGGGACGAGCAGTACTTC.